This TCR beta chain stems from a study of Graves' ophthalmopathy and Graves' hyperthyroidism. The stable label applied to hyperthyroidism with no ophthalmopathy within 18 months of follow-up. General study results and limits: With 70.59% sensitivity and 72.22% specificity, the model predicted ophthalmopathy progression.

Germline V gives CDR1 LGHNA, CDR2 YSLEER. CDR3 length equals 17 residues. TCR beta CDR3 regions were amplified from RNA transcripts. RT-PCR with HTBI primers came first, then second-round multiplex PCR. MiXCR, run by TCRdb on the multiplex PCR reads, gives a single entry per CDR3 protein. Found here are some 360,000 distinct CDR3 sequences, 17% of them singletons; the top ten hold roughly 2.3%. There are a few counts of this clonotype. Its antigen remains unknown. One junction end does not reproduce the germline sequence, and a read error may be involved. The TCR sequence derives from an adult woman with stable Graves' hyperthyroidism. The J gene is TRBJ1-2, the V gene TRBV4-3; D uncertain. Input material: peripheral blood. As DNA, the CDR3 is TGCGCCAGCAGCCAAGATAGCAATACGGGTACTAACTATAGCTACACCTTC. Translating it yields CASSQDSNTGTNYSYTF.